This T cell receptor beta chain was sequenced for a study of shared T cell receptors in the human thymus. This clone was seen only once. This CDR3 region has 15 residues. Germline loops: CDR1 LNHDA, CDR2 SQIVND (reference sequence). Losses at the gene ends were 5 bases for V and 3 bases for J; bases not matched to a gene: 9. Method: immunoSEQ multiplex PCR; TCRdb's copy keeps in-frame clones and lacks some. The sample records almost 550,000 clones, about 80% being singletons. The same data also contributed to another study, on human thymus T cells.

Input material: thymocytes. This receptor was obtained from a boy less than two years old with a congenital heart defect. V and J are TRBV19 and TRBJ1-2, with TRBD1 identical over 7 bases. The CDR3, as DNA: TGTGCCAGTAGTTTCGGACAGGCGTTTGACTATGGCTACACCTTC. Amino acids: CASSFGQAFDYGYTF.